Presented here are 18 T cell receptor beta chains from one specimen sequenced in a study of T cell repertoires in cytomegalovirus infection. MiXCR, applied by TCRdb to the reads, yields one record per CDR3 protein. Counted here are hundreds of thousands of distinct CDR3 sequences, around 24% occurring once; the ten biggest clones make up 6.5% to 10%. Sequenced sample: CD8+ T cells from PBMCs. Receptors were obtained from a human donor in good health (CMV status not recorded). Some clones in this sample may be carry-over from other donors' samples.

The chain links TRBV27 to TRBJ1-2; D gene unclear. Germline CDR1 MNHEY, CDR2 SMNVEV (reference sequence). V was cut by 4 bases and J by 3 bases, with 12 bases left in between. The CDR3 extends over 14 amino acids. The CDR3 DNA sequence: TGTGCCAGCAGTTCGTTACAGAACTACTATGGCTACACCTTC. It translates to CASSSLQNYYGYTF.

The chain links TRBV29-1 to TRBJ2-2, with D hard to call. Germline loops: CDR1 SQVTM, CDR2 ANQGSEA. The CDR3 has 12 amino acids. Trimming pared 4 bases from V and 3 bases from J, leaving 6 bases between. The DNA of the CDR3 is TGCAGCGTTGTCCGATACACCGGGGAGCTGTTTTTT. Translating it yields CSVVRYTGELFF.

The chain joins TRBV5-1 to TRBJ2-7; D unresolved. The V gene's germline CDR1 is SGHRS and CDR2 YFSETQ. This CDR3 has 15 amino acids. V dropped 0 bases and J dropped 1 base, with 11 bases sitting between them. CDR3 sequence reads: CASSLDTSNSYEQYF. CDR3 DNA sequence: TGCGCCAGCAGCTTGGACACCTCCAATTCCTACGAGCAGTACTTC.

This clonotype was seen only a few times. J is TRBJ2-7 and V is TRBV2; tentatively, D is TRBD1 or TRBD2 (5 bases each). Germline lookup yields CDR1 SNHLY and CDR2 FYNNEI. The CDR3 is made up of 14 amino acids. Between the trimmed V and J ends, which lost 8 bases and 5 bases, there was a span of 19 bases. The CDR3 coding sequence is TGTGCCAGCGCCCCATCTGGGGGATCGGACGAGCAGTACGTC. This encodes CASAPSGGSDEQYV.

This clonotype was counted ten times or more. Written as DNA, the CDR3 is TGTGCCAGCAGCTATATAGGGGGGATAGCAGATACGCAGTATTTT. As protein: CASSYIGGIADTQYF. J is TRBJ2-3 and V is TRBV7-2; D is possibly TRBD1 or TRBD2 (6 bases each). V lost 4 bases and J 4 bases, leaving 15 bases between the germline ends. CDR3 length: 15 residues. Looked up from germline, CDR1 is SGHTA and CDR2 is FQGNSA.

The chain links TRBV6-4 to TRBJ2-3; the match to TRBD2 covers 8 bases. The CDR3 covers 16 residues. Germline lookup yields CDR1 MRHNA and CDR2 SNTAGT. V gave up 2 bases and J gave up 6 bases; unmatched junction bases: 10. The CDR3 DNA is TGTGCCAGCAGTGACATGGCGGGGGGCCACGATGATACGCAGTATTTT. It yields the protein CASSDMAGGHDDTQYF.

The rearrangement joins TRBV5-1 to TRBJ2-1, with 8 positions matching TRBD2. V was clipped by 0 bases and J by 10 bases; unmatched bases: 3. This CDR3 contains 13 residues. CDR1 SGHRS and CDR2 YFSETQ come from the germline V gene. CDR3 sequence (DNA): TGCGCCAGCAGCTTGGTAGCGGGGAGAGAGCAGTTCTTC. It translates to CASSLVAGREQFF.

This clonotype appeared many times. V gene TRBV7-9 combines with J gene TRBJ1-2; TRBD1 might be the D (6 bases). V shed 5 bases and J shed 5 bases, with 15 bases lying between them. The CDR3 contains 14 residues. Germline CDR1 reads SEHNR; CDR2 reads FQNEAQ (reference sequence). CDR3 nucleotides: TGTGCCAGCAGCCCGGGGGGGCAGGCATATGGCTACACCTTC. It is translated as CASSPGGQAYGYTF.

This clonotype appeared once. This may arise from a read error, as a much more abundant clone is one base away. CDR3 sequence: CANSLTGDGSEQYV. CDR3 nucleotide sequence: TGTGCCAACAGTTTAACGGGCGACGGGAGCGAGCAGTACGTC. The chain combines TRBV28 with TRBJ2-7; TRBD2 is a possible D gene (6 bases). Germline V lookup: CDR1 MDHEN, CDR2 SYDVKM. The CDR3 contains 14 residues.

The chain links TRBV7-9 to TRBJ2-7; TRBD2 might be the D (7 bases). The germline gives CDR1 SEHNR, CDR2 FQNEAQ (reference sequence). The CDR3 has 16 residues. Between the trimmed V and J ends, which lost 1 base and 1 base, there was a span of 14 bases. CDR3 in amino acids: CASSLEGGAPSYEQYF. For the CDR3, the DNA is TGTGCCAGCAGCTTAGAGGGGGGGGCGCCGTCCTACGAGCAGTACTTC.

This clonotype was detected many times. This chain joins TRBV27 and TRBJ2-3; D perhaps matches TRBD2 (5 bases). CDR3 length: 11 residues. With 8 bases removed from V and 6 bases from J, the gap between germline ends came to 9 bases. Germline V gene data show CDR1 as MNHEY and CDR2 as SMNVEV (reference sequence). The CDR3 loop is CASGLGDTQYF. In nucleotides, the CDR3 is TGTGCCAGCGGACTTGGGGATACGCAGTATTTT.

This clonotype was seen ten or more times. The rearrangement joins TRBV6-1 to TRBJ1-2; 8 bases match TRBD1. The V and J ends lost 6 bases and 2 bases, in that order; junction bases with no gene match: 2. Germline V gene lookup returns CDR1 MNHNS and CDR2 SASEGT. The CDR3 loop spans 13 amino acids. The CDR3 reads CASRDRGNYGYTF. The CDR3 nucleotides read TGTGCCAGCAGAGACAGGGGAAACTATGGCTACACCTTC.

A note on this clonotype: One base away lies a much larger clone, so this may be a sequencing read error. This chain links TRBV12-3 or TRBV12-4 with TRBJ2-7; D is unclear. Trimming removed 1 base at V and 3 bases at J, with 16 bases between. This CDR3 is 16 amino acids long. The DNA for the CDR3 is TGTGCCAGCAGTTTAGTAGGGCAGAAGAACTTCTACGAGCAGTACGTC. This gives the protein CASSLVGQKNFYEQYV.

This clonotype was counted only a few times. The rearrangement joins TRBV14 to TRBJ1-3; D may be TRBD1 (5 bases). This CDR3 spans 19 amino acids. V lost 2 bases to trimming and J lost 3 bases, with 23 bases between them. Germline-derived CDR1 and CDR2 are SGHDN and FVKESK. The CDR3 protein is CASSQPPRGTHLFGNTIYF. In DNA form, the CDR3 reads TGTGCCAGCAGCCAACCCCCTCGGGGGACTCATCTCTTTGGAAACACCATATATTTT.

The sample holds a few counts of this clonotype. V and J are TRBV7-9 and TRBJ2-5; 7 bases are shared with TRBD1. The CDR3 loop spans 17 amino acids. Losses at the gene ends were 5 bases for V and 5 bases for J; bases not matched to a gene: 17. Germline CDR1 is SEHNR and CDR2 is FQNEAQ (reference sequence). The CDR3 DNA reads as TGTGCCAGCAGCCCCAGAAGGACAGGAACGAATTTGGAGACCCAGTACTTC. It is translated as CASSPRRTGTNLETQYF.

This clonotype was seen only a few times. This CDR3 is CASSLDGRGTDTQYF. CDR3 nucleotide sequence: TGTGCCAGCAGCTTAGATGGCAGGGGCACAGATACGCAGTATTTT. The V and J genes are TRBV7-9 and TRBJ2-3, with D tentatively TRBD1 (5 bases). The CDR3 is 15 amino acids. Deletions cut 1 base from V and 1 base from J, with 9 bases between. Germline V gene data show CDR1 as SEHNR and CDR2 as FQNEAQ (reference sequence).

This clonotype was counted ten times or more. CDR3 sequence (DNA): TGTGCCAGCAGCTTAGATTTCACAGGGGGCGGTGGAGATACGCAGTATTTT. Its translation: CASSLDFTGGGGDTQYF. The chain links TRBV7-6 to TRBJ2-3, with TRBD1 matching 9 bases. This CDR3 comprises 17 residues. V was clipped by 1 base and J by 5 bases; unmatched bases: 10. Germline V gives CDR1 SGHVS, CDR2 FNYEAQ.

This clonotype occurred many times. This chain links TRBV7-9 with TRBJ2-1; tentative D call: TRBD2 (7 bases). Germline lookup yields CDR1 SEHNR and CDR2 FQNEAQ (reference sequence). The ends were cut back, 5 bases at V and 0 bases at J, with 14 bases in the middle. The CDR3 contains 16 residues. The CDR3 spells CASSPRGGGSYNEQFF. As DNA, the CDR3 is TGTGCCAGCAGCCCCCGCGGGGGCGGCTCCTACAATGAGCAGTTCTTC.